One sample yielded the 25 T cell receptor beta chains listed below, sequenced in a study of blood T cell repertoires in COVID-19. The data were produced by immunoSEQ multiplex PCR, yet TCRdb's version contains in-frame clones alone and is incomplete. The sample records around 130,000 clones, roughly 80% being singletons. The sample comprised peripheral blood. Receptors were obtained from a woman aged 45-65 years with acute or convalescent COVID-19.

The chain combines TRBV4-1 with TRBJ1-5, with D maybe TRBD1 (5 bases). Germline CDR1 and CDR2: MGHRA and YSYEKL. CDR3 length: 17 residues. V lost 1 base to trimming and J lost 1 base, with 14 bases between them. The CDR3, as DNA: TGCGCCAGCAGCCAAGGGGCAGGGATTGGGAGCAATCAGCCCCAGCATTTT. Its protein product is CASSQGAGIGSNQPQHF.

The rearrangement uses TRBV27 and TRBJ2-4; TRBD1 aligns across 8 bases. CDR3 length: 14 amino acids. CDR1 and CDR2 (germline): MNHEY, SMNVEV (reference sequence). The V segment lost 5 bases and the J segment 3 bases; nucleotides outside the gene matches: 3. The CDR3 DNA reads TGTGCCAGCAGTAAGGGACAGGTCAAAAACATTCAGTACTTC. It translates to CASSKGQVKNIQYF.

The rearrangement uses TRBV6-5 and TRBJ2-7; TRBD1 agrees at 10 bases. V was clipped by 6 bases and J by 5 bases; unmatched bases: 10. There are 15 residues in the CDR3. The V gene's germline CDR1 is MNHEY and CDR2 SVGAGI. In nucleotides, the CDR3 is TGTGCCAGCAGCTGGGGACAGGGGAAGTTGGACGAGCAGTACTTC. It yields the protein CASSWGQGKLDEQYF.

DNA of the CDR3: TGTGCCAGCACGACAGGGATAAACTATGGCTACACCTTC. This encodes CASTTGINYGYTF. The chain couples TRBV6-5 to TRBJ1-2, with 7 bases aligning to TRBD1. After removal of 7 bases from V and 2 bases from J, the junction contained 4 bases not matched to a gene. The V gene's germline CDR1 is MNHEY and CDR2 SVGAGI. The CDR3 length is 13 residues.

The chain recombines TRBV19 with TRBJ1-3, with no clear D. The V gene's germline CDR1 is LNHDA and CDR2 SQIVND (reference sequence). The CDR3 runs to 14 residues. The ends were cut back, 6 bases at V and 0 bases at J, with 9 bases in the middle. The CDR3 spells CASRSAISGNTIYF. CDR3 bases: TGTGCCAGTAGAAGCGCGATCTCTGGAAACACCATATATTTT.

J is TRBJ2-3 and V is TRBV5-5; D is undetermined. Trimming left V 0 bases short and J 4 bases short, with 12 bases between. This CDR3 region has 15 residues. From germline, CDR1 is SGHKS and CDR2 YYEKEE (reference sequence). The CDR3 bases are TGTGCCAGCAGCTTGGTACCCCCGGTAGCAGATACGCAGTATTTT. Encoded protein: CASSLVPPVADTQYF.

The chain links TRBV4-2 to TRBJ1-1; D is unclear. Germline CDR1 reads LGHNA; CDR2 reads YNFKEQ. The CDR3 has 15 amino acids. V lost 4 bases and J 5 bases, leaving 17 bases between the germline ends. CDR3 DNA: TGTGCCAGCAGCCCCTATAAAGTCCCGAGTACTGAAGCTTTCTTT. Amino acid sequence: CASSPYKVPSTEAFF.

J is TRBJ1-2 and V is TRBV3-1 (or the pseudogene TRBV3-2), with D possibly TRBD1 on 6 matching bases. Germline V CDR1 and CDR2: LGHDT, YNNKEL (reference sequence). The ends were cut back, 5 bases at V and 7 bases at J, with 17 bases in the middle. The CDR3 sequence is 14 residues long. CDR3 loop: CASSTPTAGAGYTF. CDR3 in DNA: TGTGCCAGCAGCACACCGACGGCAGGGGCTGGCTACACCTTC.

V usage is TRBV19 and J usage is TRBJ1-1; 8 bases are shared with TRBD1. The CDR3 sequence is 14 residues long. V trimming: 5 bases; J trimming: 3 bases; junction bases outside the gene matches: 5. The germline V gene has CDR1 LNHDA and CDR2 SQIVND (reference sequence). CDR3 protein: CASSLDRVDTEAFF. The CDR3 DNA follows: TGTGCCAGTAGTTTGGACAGGGTTGACACTGAAGCTTTCTTT.

V is TRBV19 and J is TRBJ2-3, with TRBD1 identical over 11 bases. The trim removed 4 bases at V and 8 bases at J, leaving 5 bases unmatched. Germline CDR1 LNHDA, CDR2 SQIVND (reference sequence). This CDR3 comprises 14 residues. CDR3 residues: CASSKGQGVFTQYF. Here the CDR3 DNA reads TGTGCCAGTAGTAAGGGACAGGGGGTCTTTACGCAGTATTTT.

The chain employs TRBV11-2 and TRBJ2-7; TRBD2 matches at 8 bases. With V trimmed by 1 base and J by 6 bases, 8 bases remained unmatched. Germline CDR1 reads SGHAT; CDR2 reads FQNNGV. The CDR3 has 15 residues. CDR3 in DNA: TGTGCCAGCAGCTTAGTCGGGGGGGGCCCTCCCGAGCAGTACTTC. Its translation: CASSLVGGGPPEQYF.

The CDR3 DNA reads TGTGCCAGCAGTTCCACAGCAACTTTTACCTACGAGCAGTACTTC. Protein product: CASSSTATFTYEQYF. The chain links TRBV28 to TRBJ2-7; no firm D call. With 4 bases removed from V and 2 bases from J, the gap between germline ends came to 15 bases. The germline gives CDR1 MDHEN, CDR2 SYDVKM. This CDR3 region has 15 residues.

In nucleotides, the CDR3 is TGTGCCAGCAGTTCACAGGGGTGGGATGGCTACACCTTC. Its translation is CASSSQGWDGYTF. This sequence joins TRBV12-3 or TRBV12-4 and TRBJ1-2; TRBD1 matches 7 bases. Trimming removed 4 bases from V and 6 bases from J; junction bases left unmatched: 5. CDR3 length equals 13 residues.

This chain connects TRBV19 to TRBJ2-3; 10 bases map to TRBD2. V was clipped by 0 bases and J by 3 bases; unmatched bases: 6. The germline V gene has CDR1 LNHDA and CDR2 SQIVND (reference sequence). The CDR3 spans 17 residues. CDR3 sequence reads: CASSIEIAGGYTDTQYF. CDR3 nucleotide sequence: TGTGCCAGTAGTATAGAGATAGCGGGGGGTTATACAGATACGCAGTATTTT.

The gene calls are TRBV18 and TRBJ1-2; no reliable D call. Between the trimmed V and J ends, which lost 2 bases and 6 bases, there was a span of 7 bases. The CDR3 is 12 amino acids. Per the germline V gene, CDR1 is KGHSH and CDR2 is LQKENI. The CDR3 spells CASSPSGNGYTF. The CDR3 region has the DNA TGTGCCAGCTCACCATCGGGGAATGGCTACACCTTC.

The chain is built from TRBV6-5 and TRBJ2-5, with 7 bases aligning to TRBD1. This CDR3 is 11 amino acids long. Germline CDR1 MNHEY, CDR2 SVGAGI. The V gene end was trimmed by 6 bases and the J gene end by 5 bases; junction bases not matched to a gene: 0. The CDR3: CASRQGETQYF. CDR3 coding DNA: TGTGCCAGCAGACAGGGGGAGACCCAGTACTTC.

The rearrangement joins TRBV11-2 to TRBJ1-6; 7 nucleotides align to TRBD1. CDR1 SGHAT and CDR2 FQNNGV come from the germline V gene. Trimming at V came to 0 bases and at J to 15 bases, leaving 14 bases not matched to a gene. The CDR3 is 16 amino acids. Written as DNA, the CDR3 is TGTGCCAGCAGCTTAGATCTCCTCGTGGCAGGGGGTAACCTCCACTTT. Amino acid sequence: CASSLDLLVAGGNLHF. The entire variable domain, with the rest obtained from reference TRBV11-2 and TRBJ1-6, is as follows: EAGVAQSPRYKIIEKRQSVAFWCNPISGHATLYWYQQILGQGPKLLIQFQNNGVVDDSQLPKDRFSAERLKGVDSTLKIQPAKLEDSAVYLCASSLDLLVAGGNLHFGNGTRLTVT.

The rearrangement links TRBV6-4 to TRBJ2-3; TRBD1 is a possible D gene (5 bases). The length of the CDR3 is 14 residues. Trimming cost V 0 bases and J 1 base, with 5 bases left between them. Germline CDR1 and CDR2: MRHNA and SNTAGT. The CDR3: CASSDSRGTDTQYF. As DNA, the CDR3 is TGTGCCAGCAGTGACTCCAGGGGCACAGATACGCAGTATTTT.

This clone has a handful of counts. For the CDR3, the DNA is TGTGCCAGCTCACCACAGGCAGGGGCTGATTCACCCCTCCACTTT. This translates into CASSPQAGADSPLHF. The chain carries TRBV18 and TRBJ1-6; possible D gene TRBD1, 6 bases. V was shortened by 1 base and J by 8 bases, with 12 bases between the two germline ends. CDR1 is KGHSH, CDR2 LQKENI, per germline. The CDR3 is made up of 15 amino acids.

This clone appeared once. The chain carries TRBV7-2 and TRBJ2-2; 10 nucleotides match TRBD1. Germline V gives CDR1 SGHTA, CDR2 FQGNSA. V shed 3 bases, J shed 6 bases, and the junction held 7 bases outside the gene matches. The CDR3 length is 16 residues. CDR3 loop: CASSFRGQGLPGELFF. The CDR3 DNA sequence: TGTGCCAGCAGCTTTAGGGGACAGGGGCTCCCCGGGGAGCTGTTTTTT.

The chain combines TRBV4-1 with TRBJ1-5, with a tentative D call TRBD1 (5 bases). In germline, CDR1 is MGHRA, CDR2 YSYEKL. V gave up 1 base and J gave up 3 bases, with 13 bases separating them. This CDR3 contains 16 residues. CDR3 in amino acids: CASSQVGTGDNQPQHF. CDR3 in DNA: TGCGCCAGCAGCCAAGTTGGAACGGGGGACAATCAGCCCCAGCATTTT.

The rearrangement links TRBV3-1 (or the pseudogene TRBV3-2) to TRBJ1-1, with D tentatively TRBD1 (6 bases). Germline loops: CDR1 LGHDT, CDR2 YNNKEL (reference sequence). CDR3 length: 16 residues. V shed 0 bases and J shed 1 base, with 12 bases lying between them. CDR3 loop: CASSQEFGGQNTEAFF. The CDR3 DNA is TGTGCCAGCAGCCAAGAATTTGGGGGACAGAACACTGAAGCTTTCTTT.

The chain carries TRBV4-1 and TRBJ1-3; D unresolved. Germline lookup yields CDR1 MGHRA and CDR2 YSYEKL. CDR3 length: 16 residues. V was pared by 3 bases and J by 0 bases, with 12 bases between. The CDR3 DNA is TGCGCCAGCAGCCATCCCCGGGAGAACTCTGGAAACACCATATATTTT. This sequence encodes CASSHPRENSGNTIYF.

The CDR3 protein is CASSLGGVGAQHF. The DNA for the CDR3 is TGTGCCAGCAGCCTAGGCGGGGTCGGGGCCCAGCATTTT. The V and J genes are TRBV12-3 or TRBV12-4 and TRBJ1-5; D is undetermined. The CDR3 loop spans 13 amino acids. V was pared by 6 bases and J by 11 bases, with 17 bases between.

V gene TRBV18 combines with J gene TRBJ1-1, with TRBD1 identical over 10 bases. The J segment lost 1 base and the V segment lost 5 bases, leaving 10 bases of the junction unmatched. The CDR3 spans 17 residues. Germline V gene sequence: CDR1 KGHSH, CDR2 LQKENI. The DNA for the CDR3 is TGTGCCAGCTCATCGCGGGGGACAGGGGTAGGGAACACTGAAGCTTTCTTT. This translates into CASSSRGTGVGNTEAFF.